This T cell receptor (beta chain) was captured by sequencing in a study of blood T cell repertoires in COVID-19. Study details: From T cells, B-cell-depleted T cells, or PBMCs came the material, which was cDNA or gDNA.

CDR3 length: 14 residues. V gave up 4 bases and J gave up 9 bases; unmatched junction bases: 4. CDR1 and CDR2 (germline): SGHDT, YYEEEE. Generated by immunoSEQ multiplex PCR, the TCRdb table keeps only in-frame clones and is missing some. Among 110,000 to 150,000 clones, about 86% were seen once, and the ten largest hold over 8%. The sequence came from a human donor in a cohort sampled during active COVID-19. The V gene is TRBV5-6, the J gene TRBJ2-1; 13 nucleotides line up with TRBD2. Sequencing was done on a sample of peripheral blood. CDR3 residues: CASSQGLAGAEQFF. DNA of the CDR3: TGTGCCAGCAGCCAAGGACTAGCGGGAGCTGAGCAGTTCTTC.